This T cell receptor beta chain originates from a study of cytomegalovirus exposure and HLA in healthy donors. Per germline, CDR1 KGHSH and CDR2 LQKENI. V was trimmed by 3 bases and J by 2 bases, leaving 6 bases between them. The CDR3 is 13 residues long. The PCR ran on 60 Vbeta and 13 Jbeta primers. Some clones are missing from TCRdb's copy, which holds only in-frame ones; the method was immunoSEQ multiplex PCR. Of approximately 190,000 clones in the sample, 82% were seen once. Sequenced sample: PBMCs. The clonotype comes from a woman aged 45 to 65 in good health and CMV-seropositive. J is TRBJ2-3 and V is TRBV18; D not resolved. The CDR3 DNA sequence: TGTGCCAGCTCACCCCGACTCACAGATACGCAGTATTTT. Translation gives CASSPRLTDTQYF.